The entry below gives a single TCR beta chain sequence along with its context. The entry originates in a study of blood T cell repertoires in COVID-19. As for the study in general: T cells, B-cell-depleted T cells, or PBMCs supplied cDNA or gDNA.

Using immunoSEQ multiplex PCR, the repertoire was profiled, and TCRdb retains in-frame clones only, with some absent. The table has some 110,000 clones, 65% to 85% seen once. Sample: peripheral blood. The TCR comes from a woman in her sixties or seventies with acute or convalescent COVID-19.

The chain's CDR3 is CASSVARGTEAFF. In DNA, the CDR3 is TGTGCCAGCAGTGTAGCCCGAGGGACTGAAGCTTTCTTT. V gene TRBV7-9 combines with J gene TRBJ1-1; no firm D call. V gave up 6 bases and J gave up 5 bases, with 13 bases separating them. CDR1 SEHNR and CDR2 FQNEAQ come from the germline V gene (reference sequence). CDR3 length: 13 residues.